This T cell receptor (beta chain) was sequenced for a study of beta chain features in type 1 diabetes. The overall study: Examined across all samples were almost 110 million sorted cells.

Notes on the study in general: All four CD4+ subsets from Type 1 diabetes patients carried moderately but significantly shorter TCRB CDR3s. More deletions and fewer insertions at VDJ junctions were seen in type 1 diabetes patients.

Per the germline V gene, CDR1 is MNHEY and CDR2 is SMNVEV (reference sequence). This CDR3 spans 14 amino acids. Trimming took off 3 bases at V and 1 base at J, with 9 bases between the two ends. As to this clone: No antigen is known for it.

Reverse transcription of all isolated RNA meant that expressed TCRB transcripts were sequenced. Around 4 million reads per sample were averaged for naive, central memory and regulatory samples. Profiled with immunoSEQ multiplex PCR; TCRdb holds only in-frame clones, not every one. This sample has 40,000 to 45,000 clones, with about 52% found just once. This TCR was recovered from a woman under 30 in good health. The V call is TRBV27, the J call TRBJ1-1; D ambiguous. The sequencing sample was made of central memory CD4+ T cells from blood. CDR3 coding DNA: TGTGCCAGCAGTTTGTATCGGGAGAACACTGAAGCTTTCTTT. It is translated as CASSLYRENTEAFF.